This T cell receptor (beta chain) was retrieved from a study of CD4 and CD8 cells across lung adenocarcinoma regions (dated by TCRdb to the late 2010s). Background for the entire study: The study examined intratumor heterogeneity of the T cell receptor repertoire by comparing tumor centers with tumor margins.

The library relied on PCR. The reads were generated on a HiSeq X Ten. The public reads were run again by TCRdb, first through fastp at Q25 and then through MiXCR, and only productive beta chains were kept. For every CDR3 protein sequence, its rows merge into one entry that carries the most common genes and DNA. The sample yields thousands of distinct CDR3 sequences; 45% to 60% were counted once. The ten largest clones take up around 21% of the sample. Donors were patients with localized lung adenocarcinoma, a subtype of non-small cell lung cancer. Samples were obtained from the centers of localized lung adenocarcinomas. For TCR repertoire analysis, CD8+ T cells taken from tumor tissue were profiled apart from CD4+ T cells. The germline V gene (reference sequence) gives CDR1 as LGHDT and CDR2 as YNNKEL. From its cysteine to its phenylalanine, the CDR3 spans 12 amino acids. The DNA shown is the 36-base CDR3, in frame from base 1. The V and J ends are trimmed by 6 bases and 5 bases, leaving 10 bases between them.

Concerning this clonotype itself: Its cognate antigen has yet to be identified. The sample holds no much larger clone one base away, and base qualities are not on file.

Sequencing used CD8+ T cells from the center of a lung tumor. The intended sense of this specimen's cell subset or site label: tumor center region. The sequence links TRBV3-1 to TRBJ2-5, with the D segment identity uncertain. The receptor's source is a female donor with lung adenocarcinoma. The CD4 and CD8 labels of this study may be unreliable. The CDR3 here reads CASRNLRETQYF. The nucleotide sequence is TGTGCCAGCAGGAATCTAAGGGAGACCCAGTACTTC.